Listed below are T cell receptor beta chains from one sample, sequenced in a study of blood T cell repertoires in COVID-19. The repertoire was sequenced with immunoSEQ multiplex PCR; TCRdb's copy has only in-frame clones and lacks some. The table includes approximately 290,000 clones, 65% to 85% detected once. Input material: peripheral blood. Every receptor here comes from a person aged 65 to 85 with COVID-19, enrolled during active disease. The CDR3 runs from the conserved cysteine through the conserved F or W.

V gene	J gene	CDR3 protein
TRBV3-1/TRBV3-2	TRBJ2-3	CASSQNLADTQYF
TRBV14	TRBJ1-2	CASSRNRVGYTF
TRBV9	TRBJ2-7	CASSVDRGNEQYF
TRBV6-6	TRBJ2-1	CASSYRGFNNEQFF
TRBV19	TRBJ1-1	CASSHRPGEAFF
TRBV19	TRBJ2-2	CASSPPGGLAGGETGELFF
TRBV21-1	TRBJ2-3	CARPPGTDFADTQYF
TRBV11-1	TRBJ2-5	CASGDRGLAETQYF
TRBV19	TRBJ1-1	CASSFDRETEAFF
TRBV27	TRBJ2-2	CASTRQGALNGELFF
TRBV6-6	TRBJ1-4	CASRGGQNNEKLFF
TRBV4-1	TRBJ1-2	CASSQSGSYGYTF
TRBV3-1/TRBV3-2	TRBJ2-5	CASSLRTGAETQYF
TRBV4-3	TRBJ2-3	CASSQQVRVGRSTDTQYF
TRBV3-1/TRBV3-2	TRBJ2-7	CASSQAGAGNEQYF
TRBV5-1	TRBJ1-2	CASSLQGVDGYTF
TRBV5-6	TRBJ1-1	CASSFRFEAFF
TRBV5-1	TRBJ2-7	CASSQGMGYEQYF
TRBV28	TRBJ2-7	CASSLSTFDHEQYF
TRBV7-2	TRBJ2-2	CASSFRGSGAGYTGELFF
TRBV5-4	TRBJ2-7	CASSLERSHEQYF
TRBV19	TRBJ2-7	CANNTGEQYF
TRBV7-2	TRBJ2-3	CASTFIGGDLLRGTQYF
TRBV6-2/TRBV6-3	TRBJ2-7	CASSYLQGEYEQYF
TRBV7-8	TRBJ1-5	CASSFPGGNNQPQHF
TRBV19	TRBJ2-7	CASSLPGQGYEQYF
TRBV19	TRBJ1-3	CASSTRTQISGNTIYF
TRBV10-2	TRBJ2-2	CASRDISGELFF
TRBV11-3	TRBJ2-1	CASSVTQGEQFF
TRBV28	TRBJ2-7	CASLRGGAYEQYF
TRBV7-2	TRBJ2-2	CASSLDAGRDTGELFF
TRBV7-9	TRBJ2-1	CASSLAGGRGDEQFF
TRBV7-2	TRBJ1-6	CASSLGQGSAMDSPLHF
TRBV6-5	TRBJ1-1	CASSSAAREAEAFF
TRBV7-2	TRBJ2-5	CASSRRSGGGVIETQYF
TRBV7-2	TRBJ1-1	CASSLDPGQGAAGTEAFF
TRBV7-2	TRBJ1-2	CASSLAGGDGYTF
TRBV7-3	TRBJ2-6	CASSPQVSGANVLTF
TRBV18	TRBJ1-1	CASSPGAAMNTEAFF
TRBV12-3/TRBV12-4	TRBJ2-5	CASSLGGVAQYF
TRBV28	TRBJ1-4	CASSLGGNEKLFF
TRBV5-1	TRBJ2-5	CASSREGRLQETQYF
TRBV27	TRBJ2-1	CASSFLDSGGRHNEQFF
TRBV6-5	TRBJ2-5	CASSSLAVGYKETQYF
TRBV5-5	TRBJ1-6	CASSFPGQGESPLHF
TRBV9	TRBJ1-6	CASSAGTGFGNSPLHF
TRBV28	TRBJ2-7	CASSLKTGGNLFEQYF
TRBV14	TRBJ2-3	CASSQGKRGARFTDTQYF
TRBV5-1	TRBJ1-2	CASSLGTGKSYGYTF
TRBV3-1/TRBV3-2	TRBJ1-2	CASSPTGAYGYTF
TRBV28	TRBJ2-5	CASSLTGSRTQETQYF
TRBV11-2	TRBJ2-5	CASSYDRGQETQYF
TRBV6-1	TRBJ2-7	CASSEGRGAIHEQYF
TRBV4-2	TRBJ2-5	CASSQDGRTQYF